This T cell receptor beta chain derives from a study of cytomegalovirus exposure and HLA in healthy donors. About the study: Earlier results showed 90 million to 120 million unique TCR beta sequences derived from approximately 180 million T cells.

PCR primers comprised 60 Vbeta and 13 Jbeta primers. Only in-frame clones appear in the TCRdb table, and some are missing; sequencing was by immunoSEQ multiplex PCR. This table has about 160,000 clones, just over 75% appearing once. This clone was recorded a few times. Its target is unknown. Trimming took 2 bases from V and 8 from J; bases not matched to a gene: 10. The CDR3 covers 16 residues. Germline V CDR1 and CDR2: MDHEN, SYDVKM. Study-wide points: TCR beta V- and J-gene trimming was later associated with a missense DCLRE1C variant.

The receptor's source is a man aged 35 to 55 in good health and CMV-seronegative. Specimen: PBMCs. The rearrangement links TRBV28 to TRBJ2-1; 9 bases are a match to TRBD2. CDR3 in DNA: TGTGCCAGCAGTTTAAGCGGGAGGACCCCCGGGGATGAGCAGTTCTTC. Translating gives CASSLSGRTPGDEQFF.